The T cell receptor (beta chain) under discussion was sequenced for a study of untreated major depressive disorder. Concerning this clone: Its antigen is as yet unknown.

Each depressed patient was pairwise matched to a non-depressed control for sex, age, current smoking status and body mass index. No psychiatric drugs, including antidepressants, for at least 8 weeks beforehand. About 96% CD4+ purity was typical by flow cytometry. V lost 6 bases, J lost 10 bases, and 10 bases lay in between. CDR1 MDHEN and CDR2 SYDVKM come from the germline V gene. The CDR3 consists of 12 residues. Study observations and caveats: TRBV05-01 (Vbeta 5.1) usage was higher in CD4+ T cells of depressed patients than controls.

Data came from immunoSEQ multiplex PCR; TCRdb stores just in-frame clones and leaves some out. The profile shows fewer than 30,000 clones, approximately 90% of them singletons. This receptor was identified in a woman between 25 and 40 years old with major depressive disorder. The chain carries TRBV28 and TRBJ1-6; D is undetermined. The specimen sequenced was CD4+ T cells from PBMCs. The CDR3 DNA sequence: TGTGCCAGCAGAAACGGAAGGTCACCCCTCCACTTT. This codes for CASRNGRSPLHF.